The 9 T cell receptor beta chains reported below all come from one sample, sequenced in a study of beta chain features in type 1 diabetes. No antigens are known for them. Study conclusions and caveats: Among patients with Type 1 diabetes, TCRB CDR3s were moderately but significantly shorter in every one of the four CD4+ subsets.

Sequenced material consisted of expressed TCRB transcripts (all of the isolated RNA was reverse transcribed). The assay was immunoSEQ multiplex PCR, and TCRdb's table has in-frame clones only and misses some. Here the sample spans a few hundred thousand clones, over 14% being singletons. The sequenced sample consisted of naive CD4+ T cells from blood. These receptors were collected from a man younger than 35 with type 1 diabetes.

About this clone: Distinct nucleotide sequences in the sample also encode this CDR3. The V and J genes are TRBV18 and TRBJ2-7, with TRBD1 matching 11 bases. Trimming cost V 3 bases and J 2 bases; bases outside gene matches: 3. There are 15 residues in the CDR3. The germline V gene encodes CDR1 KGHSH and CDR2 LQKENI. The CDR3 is CASSPGTGGTYEQYF. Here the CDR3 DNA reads TGTGCCAGCTCACCCGGGACAGGGGGGACCTACGAGCAGTACTTC. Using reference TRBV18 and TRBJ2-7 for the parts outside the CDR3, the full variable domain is NAGVMQNPRHLVRRRGQEARLRCSPMKGHSHVYWYRQLPEEGLKFMVYLQKENIIDESGMPKERFSAEFPKEGPSILRIQQVVRGDSAAYFCASSPGTGGTYEQYFGPGTRLTVT.

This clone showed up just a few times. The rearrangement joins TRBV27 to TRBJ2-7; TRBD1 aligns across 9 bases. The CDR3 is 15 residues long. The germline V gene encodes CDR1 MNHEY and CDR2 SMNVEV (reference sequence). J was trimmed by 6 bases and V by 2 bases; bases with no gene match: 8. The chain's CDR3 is CASSLKSGQGTEQYF. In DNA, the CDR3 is TGTGCCAGCAGTTTAAAGTCTGGACAGGGGACCGAGCAGTACTTC.

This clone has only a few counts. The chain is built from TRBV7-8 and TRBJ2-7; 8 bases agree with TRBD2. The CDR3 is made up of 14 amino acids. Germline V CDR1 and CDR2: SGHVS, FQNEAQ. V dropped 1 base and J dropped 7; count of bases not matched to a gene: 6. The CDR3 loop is CASSLGREGREQYF. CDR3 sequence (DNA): TGTGCCAGCAGCTTAGGACGGGAGGGCCGAGAGCAGTACTTC.

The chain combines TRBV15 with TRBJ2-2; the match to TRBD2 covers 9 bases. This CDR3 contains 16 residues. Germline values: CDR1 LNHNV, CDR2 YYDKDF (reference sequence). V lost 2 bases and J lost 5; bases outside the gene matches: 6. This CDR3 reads CATSRKIAGATGELFF. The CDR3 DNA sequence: TGTGCCACCAGCAGAAAAATAGCGGGAGCGACCGGGGAGCTGTTTTTT.

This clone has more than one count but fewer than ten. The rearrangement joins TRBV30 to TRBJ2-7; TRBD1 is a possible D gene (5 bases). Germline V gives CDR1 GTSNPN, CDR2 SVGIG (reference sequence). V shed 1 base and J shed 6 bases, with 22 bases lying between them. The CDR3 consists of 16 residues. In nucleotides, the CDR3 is TGTGCCTGGAGTGATTTGTCTCGGCTAGTTACAGGCGAGCAGTACTTC. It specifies CAWSDLSRLVTGEQYF.

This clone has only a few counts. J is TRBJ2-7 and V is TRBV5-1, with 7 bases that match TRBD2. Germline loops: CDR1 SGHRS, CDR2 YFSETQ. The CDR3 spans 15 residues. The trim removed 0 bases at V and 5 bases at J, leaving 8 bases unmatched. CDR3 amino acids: CASSLDVGLINEQYF. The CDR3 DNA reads TGCGCCAGCAGCTTGGACGTGGGACTAATAAACGAGCAGTACTTC.

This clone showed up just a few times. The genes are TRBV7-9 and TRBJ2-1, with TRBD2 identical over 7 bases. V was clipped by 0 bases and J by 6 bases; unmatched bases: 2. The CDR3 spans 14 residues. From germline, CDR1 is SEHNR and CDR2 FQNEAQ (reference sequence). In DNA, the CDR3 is TGTGCCAGCAGCTTAGCGGGGGGGTCCAATGAGCAGTTCTTC. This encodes CASSLAGGSNEQFF. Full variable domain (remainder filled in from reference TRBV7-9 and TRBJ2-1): DTGVSQNPRHKITKRGQNVTFRCDPISEHNRLYWYRQTLGQGPEFLTYFQNEAQLEKSRLLSDRFSAERPKGSFSTLEIQRTEQGDSAMYLCASSLAGGSNEQFFGPGTRLTVL.

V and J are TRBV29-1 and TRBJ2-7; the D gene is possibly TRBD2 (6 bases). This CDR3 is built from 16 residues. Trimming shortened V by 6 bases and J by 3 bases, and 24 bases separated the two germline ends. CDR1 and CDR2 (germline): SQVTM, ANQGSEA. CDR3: CSVRTRGTKPVYEQYF. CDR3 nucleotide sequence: TGCAGCGTCCGGACGCGGGGTACAAAACCTGTCTACGAGCAGTACTTC.

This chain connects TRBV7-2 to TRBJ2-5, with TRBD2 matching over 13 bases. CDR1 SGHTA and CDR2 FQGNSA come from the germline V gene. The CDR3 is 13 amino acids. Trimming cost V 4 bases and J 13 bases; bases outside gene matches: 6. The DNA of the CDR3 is TGTGCCAGCAGCTGGGGACTAGCGGGAACATGGTACTTC. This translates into CASSWGLAGTWYF.